Here is one TCR beta chain with its context. This sample stems from a study of T cell responses to AZD1222 COVID-19 vaccine. This table comes from immunoSEQ multiplex PCR, and its TCRdb copy is limited to in-frame clones, with some not included. This sample has roughly 100,000 clones; more than 70% occur once, and the top ten carry roughly 15%. The sample was peripheral blood, taken 28 days after the second AZD1222 dose. The receptor was isolated from an adult who received the AZD1222 COVID-19 vaccine.

CDR3 in amino acids: CASSLAVAGSTDEQYF. CDR3 in DNA: TGCGCCAGCAGCTTGGCTGTAGCGGGGTCTACGGACGAGCAGTACTTC. The chain has TRBV5-1 and TRBJ2-7; 8 bases fit TRBD2. The CDR3 length is 16 residues. Germline CDR1 and CDR2: SGHRS and YFSETQ. V dropped 0 bases and J dropped 5; count of bases not matched to a gene: 10.